Following are 28 T cell receptor beta chains from one sample sequenced in a study of cytomegalovirus exposure and HLA in healthy donors. PCR used 60 Vbeta primers and 13 Jbeta primers. Using immunoSEQ multiplex PCR, the repertoire was profiled, and TCRdb retains in-frame clones only, with some absent. The sample contains roughly 220,000 clones, 70% of which appear only once. Material: PBMCs. Receptor source: a man between 40 and 49 years old in good health and CMV-seropositive.

CDR3 coding DNA: TGTGCCAGCAGTCAAGGGACAGGGTCTTACAATGAGCAGTTCTTC. Protein product: CASSQGTGSYNEQFF. This rearrangement joins TRBV27 to TRBJ2-1; 9 bases are a match to TRBD1. The V gene's germline CDR1 is MNHEY and CDR2 SMNVEV (reference sequence). The CDR3 covers 15 residues. V lost 5 bases to trimming and J lost 4 bases; unmatched junction nucleotides: 6.

The chain joins TRBV6-5 to TRBJ2-7; perhaps TRBD1 as D (6 bases). V lost 6 bases and J 4 bases, leaving 22 bases between the germline ends. Germline CDR1 reads MNHEY; CDR2 reads SVGAGI. The CDR3 contains 16 residues. The CDR3 DNA reads TGTGCCAGCAGCTACGGCCTTCGGGTAGGGGGTTACGAGCAGTACTTC. Protein sequence: CASSYGLRVGGYEQYF.

The genes are TRBV5-1 and TRBJ2-1; tentatively, D is TRBD2 (6 bases). This CDR3 spans 15 amino acids. Germline V lookup: CDR1 SGHRS, CDR2 YFSETQ. Deletions cut 3 bases from V and 2 bases from J, with 12 bases between. In DNA form, the CDR3 reads TGCGCCAGCAGCTCGAGCGGGCTCCCCTACAATGAGCAGTTCTTC. The encoded protein is CASSSSGLPYNEQFF.

This clone was counted only a few times. The rearrangement joins TRBV10-2 to TRBJ1-4; D is unresolved. CDR1 is WSHSY, CDR2 SAAADI, per germline. The CDR3 extends over 12 amino acids. V was trimmed by 2 bases and J by 8 bases, leaving 6 bases between them. The CDR3 sequence: CASSELGEKLFF. CDR3 sequence (DNA): TGCGCCAGCAGTGAGCTGGGCGAAAAACTGTTTTTT.

The genes are TRBV4-2 and TRBJ1-2; perhaps TRBD1 as D (5 bases). CDR3 length: 13 amino acids. Germline CDR1 is LGHNA and CDR2 is YNFKEQ. The V end was cut by 4 bases, the J end by 3 bases, with 9 bases between. CDR3: CASSPSRDYGYTF. The CDR3 DNA reads TGTGCCAGCAGCCCCAGCAGGGACTATGGCTACACCTTC.

Only a few counts were recorded for this clone. The sample has other DNA sequences that encode this CDR3 too. The chain is built from TRBV19 and TRBJ2-7; the D gene is possibly TRBD1 (5 bases). Germline assignment: CDR1 LNHDA and CDR2 SQIVND (reference sequence). This CDR3 comprises 12 residues. V was cut by 4 bases and J by 4 bases, with 8 bases left in between. The CDR3 DNA is TGTGCCAGTAGTAGTGCAGGGTACGAGCAGTACTTC. Its protein is CASSSAGYEQYF.

The V call is TRBV27, the J call TRBJ2-1; D may be TRBD1 (5 bases). V dropped 4 bases and J dropped 7 bases, with 23 bases sitting between them. This CDR3 comprises 17 residues. Germline V CDR1 and CDR2: MNHEY, SMNVEV (reference sequence). The chain's CDR3 is CASSSPRAGSFANEQFF. CDR3 coding DNA: TGTGCCAGCAGTTCCCCCCGGGCAGGGTCTTTTGCTAATGAGCAGTTCTTC.

The chain uses TRBV2 and TRBJ1-6; unclear D gene. Germline values: CDR1 SNHLY, CDR2 FYNNEI. Deletions cut 6 bases from V and 5 bases from J, with 8 bases between. CDR3 length: 13 residues. Here the CDR3 reads CASRGDHNSPLHF. CDR3 coding DNA: TGTGCCAGCAGGGGAGACCATAATTCACCCCTCCACTTT. Combining the CDR3 with reference TRBV2 and TRBJ1-6 gives the whole variable domain EPEVTQTPSHQVTQMGQEVILRCVPISNHLYFYWYRQILGQKVEFLVSFYNNEISEKSEIFDDQFSVERPDGSNFTLKIRSTKLEDSAMYFCASRGDHNSPLHFGNGTRLTVT.

On this clone: The CDR3 does not end in the conserved phenylalanine or tryptophan, so this is likely a read error. The DNA is omitted, as the CDR3 cannot be located on it reliably, and the CDR3 follows TCRdb's listing. This sequence joins TRBV6-1 and TRBJ2-7; the table's D call of TRBD1 was not tested on the DNA. From germline, CDR1 is MNHNS and CDR2 SASEGT. The CDR3 is 14 residues long, counting both termini. The CDR3 loop is CASSEALIGQGVSI.

CDR3 DNA sequence: TGTGCCAGCAGCACGCCACAGGGGGCGCGAGAGCAGTACTTC. Amino acids: CASSTPQGAREQYF. The rearrangement joins TRBV5-5 to TRBJ2-7; TRBD1 agrees at 9 bases. This CDR3 is built from 14 residues. After removal of 4 bases from V and 7 bases from J, the junction contained 9 bases not matched to a gene. Per the germline V gene, CDR1 is SGHKS and CDR2 is YYEKEE (reference sequence).

V and J are TRBV5-6 and TRBJ2-7; D is possibly TRBD2 (7 bases). V was cut by 3 bases and J by 4 bases, with 20 bases left in between. This CDR3 is 16 amino acids long. Germline loops: CDR1 SGHDT, CDR2 YYEEEE. The CDR3, as DNA: TGTGCCAGCAGCTGGGGGGGGCCCGGGGTCACTTACGAGCAGTACTTC. Amino acid sequence: CASSWGGPGVTYEQYF.

The gene calls are TRBV4-1 and TRBJ2-1; a weak D match, TRBD1 (6 bases). The CDR3 contains 13 residues. Germline V gene data show CDR1 as MGHRA and CDR2 as YSYEKL. V lost 4 bases and J lost 7, with 11 bases in between. The CDR3 region is CASSPRRGNEQFF. CDR3 in DNA: TGCGCCAGCAGCCCACGAAGGGGGAATGAGCAGTTCTTC.

This clone was observed a single time. The gene calls are TRBV6-1 and TRBJ2-1, with no clear D. Germline loops: CDR1 MNHNS, CDR2 SASEGT. V dropped 6 bases and J dropped 8 bases, with 17 bases sitting between them. There are 14 residues in the CDR3. The DNA for the CDR3 is TGTGCCAGCAGAGTTTCGGTTGTTAGCCATGAGCAGTTCTTC. Translated, it gives CASRVSVVSHEQFF.

This clone was seen only a few times. V is TRBV5-1 and J is TRBJ2-1; TRBD2 aligns across 14 bases. Germline V gene lookup returns CDR1 SGHRS and CDR2 YFSETQ. Unmatched junction bases numbered 10, after V lost 0 bases and J lost 5 bases. The CDR3 loop spans 19 amino acids. This CDR3 is CASSLGLAGGPTLNNEQFF. In nucleotides, the CDR3 is TGCGCCAGCAGCTTGGGACTAGCGGGGGGGCCAACCCTAAACAATGAGCAGTTCTTC.

The rearrangement joins TRBV6-6 to TRBJ2-7, with D possibly matching TRBD2 (5 bases). CDR1 MNHNY and CDR2 SVGAGI come from the germline V gene (reference sequence). The CDR3 spans 12 residues. Trimming left V 6 bases short and J 2 bases short, with 8 bases between. The CDR3 sequence is CASSPGTYEQYF. DNA for the CDR3: TGTGCCAGCAGCCCGGGGACCTACGAGCAGTACTTC.

This chain links TRBV5-6 with TRBJ1-6; TRBD1 aligns across 8 bases. The CDR3 has 16 residues. CDR1 and CDR2 (germline): SGHDT, YYEEEE. J lost 3 bases, V lost 2 bases, and 4 bases had no gene match. The CDR3 nucleotides read TGTGCCAGCAGCTTATCAGGGGGCGTCTATAATTCACCCCTCCACTTT. Its translation is CASSLSGGVYNSPLHF.

This clone has more than one count but fewer than ten. Written as DNA, the CDR3 is TGTGCCAGCAGTTACGGACAGTACAATGAGCAGTTCTTC. Translating it yields CASSYGQYNEQFF. J is TRBJ2-1 and V is TRBV6-5; a possible D gene is TRBD1 (6 bases). Germline-derived CDR1 and CDR2 are MNHEY and SVGAGI. The CDR3 is made up of 13 amino acids. Trimming removed 2 bases from V and 4 bases from J, with 6 bases in between.

This clone has only a few counts. The V gene is TRBV4-2, the J gene TRBJ2-7, with a possible D match to TRBD2 (5 bases). The CDR3 has 13 residues. Trimming cost V 0 bases and J 6 bases, with 9 bases left between them. Germline V lookup: CDR1 LGHNA, CDR2 YNFKEQ. The CDR3 reads CASSQDLSGEQYF. The DNA of the CDR3 is TGTGCCAGCAGCCAAGATTTGAGCGGCGAGCAGTACTTC.

A remark on this clone: The same CDR3 can be traced to other DNA sequences in this sample. The genes are TRBV27 and TRBJ2-7; perhaps TRBD1 as D (6 bases). The CDR3 covers 13 residues. The ends were cut back, 6 bases at V and 4 bases at J, with 13 bases in the middle. Germline V gene lookup returns CDR1 MNHEY and CDR2 SMNVEV (reference sequence). CDR3 sequence: CASSSTGYYEQYF. CDR3 sequence (DNA): TGTGCCAGCAGCTCGACAGGATATTACGAGCAGTACTTC.

The chain joins TRBV9 to TRBJ2-2; 10 bases fit TRBD1. The germline gives CDR1 SGDLS, CDR2 YYNGEE. The V segment lost 0 bases and the J segment 3 bases; nucleotides outside the gene matches: 5. The CDR3 totals 17 residues. The CDR3 DNA sequence: TGTGCCAGCAGCGTAGCTCACGGGACAGGGGACACCGGGGAGCTGTTTTTT. Amino acid sequence: CASSVAHGTGDTGELFF. The variable domain in full, with the rest retrieved from reference TRBV9 and TRBJ2-2, is DSGVTQTPKHLITATGQRVTLRCSPRSGDLSVYWYQQSLDQGLQFLIQYYNGEERAKGNILERFSAQQFPDLHSELNLSSLELGDSALYFCASSVAHGTGDTGELFFGEGSRLTVL.

The chain combines TRBV6-1 with TRBJ1-4, with D unresolved. V was clipped by 4 bases and J by 6 bases, with 15 bases between them. This CDR3 has 15 residues. The V gene's germline CDR1 is MNHNS and CDR2 SASEGT. The CDR3 region is CASSAHNPGDEKLFF. CDR3 in DNA: TGTGCCAGCAGTGCCCACAACCCCGGAGATGAAAAACTGTTTTTT.

This chain uses TRBV5-4 with TRBJ2-7; tentative D call: TRBD1 (6 bases). The CDR3 has 13 amino acids. Looked up from germline, CDR1 is SGHNT and CDR2 is YYREEE (reference sequence). V gave up 4 bases and J gave up 4 bases, with 12 bases separating them. The CDR3 DNA reads as TGTGCCAGCAGCGCAGGGGTTTCGTACGAGCAGTACTTC. It encodes CASSAGVSYEQYF.

The chain employs TRBV18 and TRBJ1-3; 10 bases line up with TRBD1. The CDR3 totals 20 residues. With V trimmed by 3 bases and J by 0 bases, 14 bases remained unmatched. CDR1 is KGHSH, CDR2 LQKENI, per germline. The CDR3 DNA reads as TGTGCCAGCTCACCGACCGGGACAGGGGAGTATCTTATCTCTGGAAACACCATATATTTT. Protein product: CASSPTGTGEYLISGNTIYF.

This chain links TRBV28 with TRBJ2-5; D is perhaps TRBD1 (7 bases). Germline CDR1 is MDHEN and CDR2 is SYDVKM. This CDR3 spans 15 amino acids. V lost 3 bases to trimming and J lost 5 bases, with 16 bases between them. The CDR3 nucleotides are TGTGCCAGCAGTTTCCCCGACAGGGCGGGGGAGACCCAGTACTTC. This translates into CASSFPDRAGETQYF.

The chain couples TRBV27 to TRBJ2-3, with D unresolved. Germline assignment: CDR1 MNHEY and CDR2 SMNVEV (reference sequence). This CDR3 is 14 amino acids long. V lost 8 bases and J 2 bases, leaving 14 bases between the germline ends. The CDR3 is CASSPRFYTDTQYF. CDR3 coding DNA: TGTGCCAGCTCACCTAGGTTCTACACAGATACGCAGTATTTT.

The chain uses TRBV6-6 and TRBJ2-2; TRBD1 matches 8 bases. V was pared by 6 bases and J by 1 base, with 7 bases of the junction left unmatched. This CDR3 is 16 amino acids long. Looked up from germline, CDR1 is MNHNY and CDR2 is SVGAGI (reference sequence). The CDR3 loop reads CASSLQTGVNTGELFF. The CDR3, as DNA: TGTGCCAGCAGCCTCCAGACAGGGGTGAACACCGGGGAGCTGTTTTTT.

The chain joins TRBV19 to TRBJ1-1; 12 bases are a match to TRBD1. The V segment lost 7 bases and the J segment 4 bases; nucleotides outside the gene matches: 10. The CDR3 extends over 16 amino acids. The V gene's germline CDR1 is LNHDA and CDR2 SQIVND (reference sequence). The CDR3 sequence is CASTGTGGVSTTEAFF. CDR3 nucleotide sequence: TGTGCCAGTACCGGGACAGGGGGCGTTTCGACCACTGAAGCTTTCTTT. The variable domain in full, completed from reference TRBV19 and TRBJ1-1, reads DGGITQSPKYLFRKEGQNVTLSCEQNLNHDAMYWYRQDPGQGLRLIYYSQIVNDFQKGDIAEGYSVSREKKESFPLTVTSAQKNPTAFYLCASTGTGGVSTTEAFFGQGTRLTVV.

This clone has a handful of counts. V usage is TRBV7-2 and J usage is TRBJ2-7; TRBD1 agrees at 9 bases. The germline V gene has CDR1 SGHTA and CDR2 FQGNSA. Unmatched junction bases numbered 6, after V lost 5 bases and J lost 1 base. CDR3 length equals 15 residues. CDR3 sequence reads: CASSPTGGDSYEQYF. In DNA form, the CDR3 reads TGTGCCAGCAGCCCCACAGGGGGCGATTCCTACGAGCAGTACTTC. Filled out from reference TRBV7-2 and TRBJ2-7, the complete variable domain reads GAGVSQSPSNKVTEKGKDVELRCDPISGHTALYWYRQSLGQGLEFLIYFQGNSAPDKSGLPSDRFSAERTGGSVSTLTIQRTQQEDSAVYLCASSPTGGDSYEQYFGPGTRLTVT.